The clone carrying this T cell receptor beta chain was seen a handful of times. One junction end disagrees with the germline gene, perhaps due to a read error. With a J-beta primer mix and a sample-barcoded 5' primer, a second PCR ran roughly 7 to 11 cycles. A template-switch adaptor that had 12 random nucleotides put a tag on each cDNA molecule. TCRdb re-derived calls from the 5' RACE reads in MiXCR, one entry per CDR3 protein. The table includes about 700,000 distinct CDR3 sequences, around 32% detected once. The sample comes from a study of blood T cells in healthy people across ages. This receptor was taken from a woman of 80 years or more in good health. The specimen sequenced was blood.

The CDR3 spells CSARVPTAGRAKVLTF. DNA for the CDR3: TGCAGTGCTAGAGTCCCCACCGCGGGGAGGGCCAAGGTCCTGACTTTC. V and J are TRBV20-1 and TRBJ2-6, with 7 nucleotides matching TRBD2. CDR1 is DFQATT and CDR2 is SNEGSKA in the germline V gene (reference sequence). The CDR3 contains 16 residues.